This T cell receptor beta chain was observed in a study of breast tumors, draining lymph nodes, adjacent tissues. V dropped 3 bases and J dropped 0 bases, with 15 bases sitting between them. CDR1 and CDR2 (germline): SGHRS, YFSETQ. This CDR3 is 16 amino acids long. Study conclusions and caveats: Luminal-like breast cancer showed significantly higher tumor–nontumor repertoire similarity than basal-like.

MiXCR, applied by TCRdb to the multiplex PCR reads, yields one record per CDR3 protein. This table has more than 20,000 distinct CDR3 sequences, approximately 63% appearing once. This clonotype was seen just once. The antigen is unknown. This clonotype was sampled from a female donor with breast cancer. Some clones in this sample may be carry-over from other donors' samples. Sequenced material: tumor-adjacent breast tissue. The chain recombines TRBV5-1 with TRBJ2-5; a weak D match, TRBD1 (6 bases). The CDR3 here is CASSWGQYRYQETQYF. In DNA, the CDR3 is TGCGCCAGCAGCTGGGGGCAGTACCGATACCAAGAGACCCAGTACTTC. Looking up the rest from reference TRBV5-1 and TRBJ2-5 gives the full variable domain: KAGVTQTPRYLIKTRGQQVTLSCSPISGHRSVSWYQQTPGQGLQFLFEYFSETQRNKGNFPGRFSGRQFSNSRSEMNVSTLELGDSALYLCASSWGQYRYQETQYFGPGTRLLVL.